Presented here are 28 T cell receptor beta chains from one specimen sequenced in a study of blood T cell repertoires in COVID-19. Using immunoSEQ multiplex PCR, the repertoire was profiled, and TCRdb retains in-frame clones only, with some absent. Here the sample spans approximately 500,000 clones, roughly 91% being singletons. Material for sequencing was peripheral blood. The receptors were sampled from a woman in her forties or fifties with COVID-19, enrolled during active disease.

The V call is TRBV5-1, the J call TRBJ2-7, with D maybe TRBD2 (6 bases). CDR3 length equals 12 residues. The V gene's germline CDR1 is SGHRS and CDR2 YFSETQ. With 4 bases removed from V and 2 bases from J, the gap between germline ends came to 7 bases. CDR3 in amino acids: CASSGGTYEQYF. The CDR3 coding sequence is TGCGCCAGCAGCGGGGGGACCTACGAGCAGTACTTC.

This clone has just a few counts. The CDR3 region is CASSSAPGNTEAFF. CDR3 bases: TGTGCCAGCAGCTCGGCCCCAGGAAACACTGAAGCTTTCTTT. The rearrangement uses TRBV7-9 and TRBJ1-1; D unresolved. Per germline, CDR1 SEHNR and CDR2 FQNEAQ (reference sequence). The V and J ends lost 4 bases and 2 bases respectively, with 11 bases between them. The CDR3 contains 14 residues.

This clone was recorded only once. The rearrangement uses TRBV14 and TRBJ2-3; no definite D call. Per germline, CDR1 SGHDN and CDR2 FVKESK. The CDR3 length is 13 residues. Trimming left V 1 base short and J 4 bases short, with 6 bases between. CDR3 coding DNA: TGTGCCAGCAGCCAAGGACAACCAGATACGCAGTATTTT. The encoded protein is CASSQGQPDTQYF.

This rearrangement joins TRBV7-3 to TRBJ2-3; D unresolved. With 5 bases removed from V and 3 bases from J, the gap between germline ends came to 12 bases. Germline loops: CDR1 SGHTA, CDR2 FQGTGA. The CDR3 spans 14 residues. CDR3 DNA sequence: TGTGCCAGCAGCCGCCTCCCCCGGACAGATACGCAGTATTTT. Translation: CASSRLPRTDTQYF.

V is TRBV6-5 and J is TRBJ1-1; TRBD1 matches 9 bases. From germline, CDR1 is MNHEY and CDR2 SVGAGI. The CDR3 totals 14 residues. V lost 10 bases, J lost 1 base, and 7 bases stayed unmatched. The CDR3 spells CANSKTGGNTEAFF. CDR3 nucleotide sequence: TGTGCCAACTCTAAGACAGGGGGGAACACTGAAGCTTTCTTT.

This chain links TRBV29-1 with TRBJ2-1, with 9 positions matching TRBD2. V dropped 0 bases and J dropped 3; count of bases not matched to a gene: 9. Germline CDR1 SQVTM, CDR2 ANQGSEA. The CDR3 has 17 residues. The CDR3 DNA reads TGCAGCGTTGAAGAGGTTAGCGGGGGTCAGGACTACAATGAGCAGTTCTTC. This codes for CSVEEVSGGQDYNEQFF.

This CDR3 reads CASSLGTARPTIYF. The CDR3 region has the DNA TGCGCCAGCAGCCTGGGGACTGCCAGGCCCACCATATATTTT. The V call is TRBV5-1, the J call TRBJ1-3; possible D gene TRBD1, 5 bases. CDR1 is SGHRS and CDR2 is YFSETQ in the germline V gene. CDR3 length: 14 residues. V was shortened by 4 bases and J by 9 bases, with 17 bases between the two germline ends. The whole variable domain, filled in from reference TRBV5-1 and TRBJ1-3, reads KAGVTQTPRYLIKTRGQQVTLSCSPISGHRSVSWYQQTPGQGLQFLFEYFSETQRNKGNFPGRFSGRQFSNSRSEMNVSTLELGDSALYLCASSLGTARPTIYFGEGSWLTVV.

The J gene is TRBJ2-1, the V gene TRBV7-2, with a weak D call TRBD2 (5 bases). The CDR3 totals 15 residues. V lost 5 bases to trimming and J lost 5 bases, with 16 bases between them. Germline-derived CDR1 and CDR2 are SGHTA and FQGNSA. This CDR3 is CASSRRLLGNNEQFF. The CDR3, as DNA: TGTGCCAGCAGCAGACGGTTACTAGGAAACAATGAGCAGTTCTTC.

CDR3 in DNA: TGTGCCAGCAGCTTAGCAGCGGGTACGCAGTATTTT. Translation gives CASSLAAGTQYF. The genes are TRBV11-2 and TRBJ2-3, with D perhaps matching TRBD2 (6 bases). CDR1 SGHAT and CDR2 FQNNGV come from the germline V gene. The CDR3 runs to 12 residues. Trimming removed 1 base from V and 8 bases from J, with 7 bases in between.

The chain carries TRBV7-9 and TRBJ2-6; the D gene is possibly TRBD1 (6 bases). Trimming stripped 5 bases from V and 2 bases from J, with 10 bases between. The CDR3 sequence is 15 residues long. CDR1 is SEHNR and CDR2 is FQNEAQ in the germline V gene (reference sequence). CDR3 DNA: TGTGCCAGCAGCCCACAGGGTCCTGGGGCCAACGTCCTGACTTTC. This encodes CASSPQGPGANVLTF.

This clone was seen just once. The chain employs TRBV4-1 and TRBJ1-5; maybe TRBD1 (5 bases). CDR3 length: 17 amino acids. V was clipped by 0 bases and J by 4 bases, with 16 bases between them. Per germline, CDR1 MGHRA and CDR2 YSYEKL. In nucleotides, the CDR3 is TGCGCCAGCAGCCAAGATGAGTCAGGGAGGGGTAATCAGCCCCAGCATTTT. This sequence encodes CASSQDESGRGNQPQHF.

The chain is built from TRBV30 and TRBJ2-2; D call uncertain. The CDR3 length is 12 residues. With 4 bases removed from V and 4 bases from J, the gap between germline ends came to 7 bases. In germline, CDR1 is GTSNPN, CDR2 SVGIG (reference sequence). The chain's CDR3 is CAWTRTTGELFF. DNA for the CDR3: TGTGCCTGGACGCGAACCACCGGGGAGCTGTTTTTT.

This chain connects TRBV19 to TRBJ1-3, with D possibly being TRBD1 (5 bases). V was trimmed by 5 bases and J by 0 bases, leaving 11 bases between them. The germline V gene encodes CDR1 LNHDA and CDR2 SQIVND (reference sequence). The CDR3 has 15 amino acids. CDR3 sequence (DNA): TGTGCCAGTAGTGTCTCAACAGGCTCTGGAAACACCATATATTTT. Amino acid sequence: CASSVSTGSGNTIYF.

The chain links TRBV9 to TRBJ2-2; TRBD2 is a possible D gene (6 bases). This CDR3 has 17 amino acids. Trimming took 3 bases from V and 0 from J, leaving 15 bases between them. Germline values: CDR1 SGDLS, CDR2 YYNGEE. The CDR3 DNA is TGTGCCAGCAGCGACAGCGTGGGGGGACCGAACACCGGGGAGCTGTTTTTT. Translating gives CASSDSVGGPNTGELFF.

V and J are TRBV19 and TRBJ2-1; 13 bases fit TRBD2. J gave up 7 bases and V 8 bases, and 11 bases lay outside the gene matches. Per the germline V gene, CDR1 is LNHDA and CDR2 is SQIVND (reference sequence). The CDR3 covers 16 residues. The CDR3 reads CASYPTSGGAKNEQFF. The CDR3 bases are TGTGCCAGTTACCCTACTAGCGGGGGGGCAAAGAATGAGCAGTTCTTC.

This clone turned up a few times. This chain uses TRBV19 with TRBJ2-7, with D possibly being TRBD1 (6 bases). The V gene's germline CDR1 is LNHDA and CDR2 SQIVND (reference sequence). There are 13 residues in the CDR3. Trimming took 4 bases from V and 4 from J, leaving 11 bases between them. The CDR3 is CASSTLQGYEQYF. Written as DNA, the CDR3 is TGTGCCAGTAGTACGTTACAGGGTTACGAGCAGTACTTC.

The rearrangement joins TRBV11-3 to TRBJ2-7, with a possible D match to TRBD1 (6 bases). This CDR3 region has 13 residues. Trimming removed 5 bases at V and 0 bases at J, with 8 bases between. The germline V gene encodes CDR1 SGHNT and CDR2 YENEEA. CDR3 coding DNA: TGTGCCAGCAGCCCGGACAGCTCCTACGAGCAGTACTTC. Residues: CASSPDSSYEQYF.

The J gene is TRBJ1-1, the V gene TRBV2, with D maybe TRBD1 (5 bases). V dropped 3 bases and J dropped 7 bases, with 12 bases sitting between them. The CDR3 consists of 13 residues. Germline V CDR1 and CDR2: SNHLY, FYNNEI. The CDR3 sequence: CASSEQGRVEAFF. The CDR3, as DNA: TGTGCCAGCAGTGAGCAGGGTAGAGTTGAAGCTTTCTTT.

This clone was seen a single time. This sequence joins TRBV6-1 and TRBJ2-7; the match to TRBD1 covers 10 bases. The length of the CDR3 is 17 residues. Germline V gives CDR1 MNHNS, CDR2 SASEGT. V shed 2 bases, J shed 3 bases, and the junction held 10 bases outside the gene matches. The CDR3 here is CASSETPGTGVFYEQYF. For the CDR3, the DNA is TGTGCCAGCAGTGAAACTCCCGGGACAGGGGTCTTCTACGAGCAGTACTTC.

The gene calls are TRBV6-2 or TRBV6-3 and TRBJ1-2; 8 positions match TRBD1. CDR3 size: 14 residues. Germline values: CDR1 MNHEY, CDR2 SVGEGT. The V gene end was trimmed by 6 bases and the J gene end by 8 bases; junction bases not matched to a gene: 11. The CDR3 region has the DNA TGTGCCAGCAGCCTCGGGACAGGCGGGAGCGGCTACACCTTC. As protein: CASSLGTGGSGYTF.

To note about this clone: The same CDR3 is also encoded by other DNA sequences in this sample. The chain links TRBV5-1 to TRBJ1-1, with a tentative D call TRBD1 (5 bases). Germline CDR1 reads SGHRS; CDR2 reads YFSETQ. Trimming took 5 bases from V and 0 from J, leaving 11 bases between them. The CDR3 loop spans 14 amino acids. CDR3 DNA: TGCGCCAGCAGTCTAGACAGTATGAACACTGAAGCTTTCTTT. Its protein is CASSLDSMNTEAFF.

This chain uses TRBV7-6 with TRBJ2-7, with D possibly being TRBD1 (6 bases). Germline assignment: CDR1 SGHVS and CDR2 FNYEAQ. This CDR3 has 15 residues. Trimming stripped 4 bases from V and 7 bases from J, with 20 bases between. In DNA form, the CDR3 reads TGTGCCAGCAGCTCTATACAGGGCCCAGGGGTTGAGCAGTACTTC. This translates into CASSSIQGPGVEQYF.

The J gene is TRBJ1-2, the V gene TRBV10-3; 8 bases agree with TRBD1. Germline V gene sequence: CDR1 ENHRY, CDR2 SYGVKD. The J segment lost 3 bases and the V segment lost 2 bases, leaving 2 bases of the junction unmatched. There are 14 residues in the CDR3. The CDR3 nucleotides are TGTGCCATCAGTGAGCGACAGGGGCACTATGGCTACACCTTC. Its translation is CAISERQGHYGYTF.

V gene TRBV12-3 or TRBV12-4 combines with J gene TRBJ2-1, with D uncertain. V was trimmed by 3 bases and J by 7 bases, leaving 10 bases between them. CDR3 length equals 13 residues. This CDR3 is CASSFEIRNEQFF. Here the CDR3 DNA reads TGTGCCAGCAGTTTTGAGATACGGAATGAGCAGTTCTTC.

The genes are TRBV4-1 and TRBJ2-1; 9 positions agree with TRBD1. The CDR3 has 17 amino acids. The junction had 10 bases not matched to a gene; V was cut back by 0 bases and J by 7 bases. Germline V gene sequence: CDR1 MGHRA, CDR2 YSYEKL. CDR3 in amino acids: CASSQDPPTGGPNEQFF. CDR3 coding DNA: TGCGCCAGCAGCCAAGATCCTCCGACAGGGGGACCTAATGAGCAGTTCTTC.

V gene TRBV30 combines with J gene TRBJ1-2; 7 bases line up with TRBD1. Germline trimming cut 0 bases from V and 7 bases from J; bases unmatched to any gene: 5. Germline assignment: CDR1 GTSNPN and CDR2 SVGIG (reference sequence). The CDR3 loop spans 13 amino acids. The CDR3 DNA sequence: TGTGCCTGGAGTGTCGGGACAGTCGGTGGCTACACCTTC. The encoded protein is CAWSVGTVGGYTF.

Remarks on this clone: The sample carries other DNA sequences with the same CDR3. V and J are TRBV3-1 (or the pseudogene TRBV3-2) and TRBJ2-1; D may be TRBD2 (5 bases). The CDR3 sequence is 15 residues long. CDR1 LGHDT and CDR2 YNNKEL come from the germline V gene (reference sequence). The V end was cut by 1 base, the J end by 2 bases, with 9 bases between. CDR3: CASSQGTGTYNEQFF. As DNA, the CDR3 is TGTGCCAGCAGCCAAGGAACGGGGACCTACAATGAGCAGTTCTTC.

This clone occurred once. The chain links TRBV28 to TRBJ2-7; TRBD2 aligns across 7 bases. Trimming removed 2 bases from V and 5 bases from J; junction bases left unmatched: 3. From germline, CDR1 is MDHEN and CDR2 SYDVKM. This CDR3 comprises 13 residues. In DNA, the CDR3 is TGTGCCAGCAGTTTAGGAGGGACTAACGAGCAGTACTTC. Translating it yields CASSLGGTNEQYF. Full variable domain (remainder filled in from reference TRBV28 and TRBJ2-7): DVKVTQSSRYLVKRTGEKVFLECVQDMDHENMFWYRQDPGLGLRLIYFSYDVKMKEKGDIPEGYSVSREKKERFSLILESASTNQTSMYLCASSLGGTNEQYFGPGTRLTVT.